The clone carrying this TCR beta chain was counted between two and nine times. Its antigen is still unknown. TCRdb reprocessed the 5' RACE reads via MiXCR and lists one record per CDR3 protein. The sample consists of about 450,000 distinct CDR3 sequences, approximately 17% of them appearing once. CDR3 length: 16 residues. With 0 bases clipped from V and 0 bases from J, the junction kept 6 bases outside the gene matches. CDR1 is SGHKS, CDR2 YYEKEE, per germline (reference sequence). The sample is drawn from a study of identical twins. Study-level points and caveats: Beta out-of-frame sequences showed weaker excess twin sharing.

This sequence was found in a man in his fifties or sixties in good health. The chain recombines TRBV5-5 with TRBJ2-7; 7 nucleotides match TRBD2. Sequenced input: naive T cells sorted from blood. CDR3 DNA sequence: TGTGCCAGCAGCTTGGGGGGAGGGCCGAGCTCCTACGAGCAGTACTTC. Its translation is CASSLGGGPSSYEQYF. Together with reference TRBV5-5 and TRBJ2-7, the CDR3 gives the full variable domain: DAGVTQSPTHLIKTRGQQVTLRCSPISGHKSVSWYQQVLGQGPQFIFQYYEKEERGRGNFPDRFSARQFPNYSSELNVNALLLGDSALYLCASSLGGGPSSYEQYFGPGTRLTVT.